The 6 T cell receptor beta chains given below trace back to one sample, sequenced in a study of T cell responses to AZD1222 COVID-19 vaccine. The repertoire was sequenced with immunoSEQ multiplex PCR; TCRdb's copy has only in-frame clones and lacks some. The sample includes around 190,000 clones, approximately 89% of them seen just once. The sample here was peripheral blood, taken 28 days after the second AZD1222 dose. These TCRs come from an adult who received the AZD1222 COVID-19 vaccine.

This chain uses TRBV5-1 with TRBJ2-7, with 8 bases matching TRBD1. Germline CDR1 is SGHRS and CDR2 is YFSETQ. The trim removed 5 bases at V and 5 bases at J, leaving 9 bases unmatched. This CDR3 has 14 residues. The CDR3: CASRSDRGIHEQYF. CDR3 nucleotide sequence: TGCGCCAGCAGATCAGACAGGGGTATCCACGAGCAGTACTTC.

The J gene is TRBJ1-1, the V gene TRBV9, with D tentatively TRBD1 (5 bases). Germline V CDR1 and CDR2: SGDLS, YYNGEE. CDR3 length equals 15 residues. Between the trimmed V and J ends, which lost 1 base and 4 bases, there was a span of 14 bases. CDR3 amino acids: CASSVSVEGTTEAFF. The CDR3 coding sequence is TGTGCCAGCAGCGTATCTGTTGAGGGGACCACTGAAGCTTTCTTT.

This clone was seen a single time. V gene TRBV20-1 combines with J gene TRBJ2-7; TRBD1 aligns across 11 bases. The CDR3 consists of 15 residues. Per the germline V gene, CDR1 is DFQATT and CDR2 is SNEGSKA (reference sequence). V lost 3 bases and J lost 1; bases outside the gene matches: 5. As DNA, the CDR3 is TGCAGTGCTAGTGACCGGGACAGGGGGTCCTACGAGCAGTACTTC. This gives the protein CSASDRDRGSYEQYF.

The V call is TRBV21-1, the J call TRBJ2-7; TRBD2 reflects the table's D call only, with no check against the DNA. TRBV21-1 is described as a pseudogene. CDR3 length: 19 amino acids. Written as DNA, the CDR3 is TGTGCCAGCAGGAAAAGGTGTCCCCTGACTAGCGGCTACTCCTACGAGCAGTACTTC. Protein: CASRKRCPLTSGYSYEQYF.

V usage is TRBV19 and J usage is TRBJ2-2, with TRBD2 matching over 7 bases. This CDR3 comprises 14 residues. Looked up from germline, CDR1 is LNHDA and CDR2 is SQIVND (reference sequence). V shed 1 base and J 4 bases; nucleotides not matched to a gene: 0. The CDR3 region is CASSIGGGTGELFF. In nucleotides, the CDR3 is TGTGCCAGTAGTATAGGGGGGGGCACCGGGGAGCTGTTTTTT.

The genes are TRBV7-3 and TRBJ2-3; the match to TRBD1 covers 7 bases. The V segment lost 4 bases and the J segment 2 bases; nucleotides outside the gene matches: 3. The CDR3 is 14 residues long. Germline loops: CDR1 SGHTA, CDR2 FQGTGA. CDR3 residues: CASSSGQTTDTQYF. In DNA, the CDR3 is TGTGCCAGCAGCTCGGGACAGACCACAGATACGCAGTATTTT. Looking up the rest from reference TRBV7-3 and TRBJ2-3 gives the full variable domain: GAGVSQTPSNKVTEKGKYVELRCDPISGHTALYWYRQSLGQGPEFLIYFQGTGAADDSGLPNDRFFAVRPEGSVSTLKIQRTERGDSAVYLCASSSGQTTDTQYFGPGTRLTVL.